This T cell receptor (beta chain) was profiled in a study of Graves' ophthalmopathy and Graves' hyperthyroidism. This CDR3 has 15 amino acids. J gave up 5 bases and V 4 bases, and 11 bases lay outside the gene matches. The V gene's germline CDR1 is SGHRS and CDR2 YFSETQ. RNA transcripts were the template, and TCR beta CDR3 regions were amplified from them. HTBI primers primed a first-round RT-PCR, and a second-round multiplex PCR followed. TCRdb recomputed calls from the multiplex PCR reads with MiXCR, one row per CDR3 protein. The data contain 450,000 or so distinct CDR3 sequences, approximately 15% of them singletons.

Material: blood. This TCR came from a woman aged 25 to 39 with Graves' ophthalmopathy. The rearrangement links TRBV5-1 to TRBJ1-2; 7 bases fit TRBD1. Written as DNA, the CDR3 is TGCGCCAGCAGCCCGGCCGCGGGACAGACATATGGCTACACCTTC. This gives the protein CASSPAAGQTYGYTF.